This entry describes one T cell receptor (beta chain). Its antigen remains undetermined. No clone much larger than this one lies a single base away; base qualities are absent. The data derive from a study of T cell responses to AZD1222 COVID-19 vaccine (dated by TCRdb to the early 2020s). Study-level background: AZD1222 recipients whose second dose came at about 4 weeks and those whose second dose came at about 12 weeks were combined into one group, since spike-specific TCR depth and breadth did not differ between the two schedules. A total of 233 trial participants underwent TCR sequencing, of whom nearly 210 had received two doses of AZD1222 and 26 had received two doses of the MenACWY control vaccine. Trial participants were enrolled into age subgroups of 18-55, 56-69 and 70-plus years, which contained 148, 28 and 57 TCR-sequenced participants, respectively. Results the study describes overall, beyond this receptor: Conclusions about previously exposed vaccinees were limited because only six or seven AZD1222 recipients were SARS-CoV-2 seropositive at baseline. Reportedly, close to half of the unique spike-specific TCRs recognized epitopes lying outside the regions that are mutated in the B.1.351 and B.1.1.7 variants. Participants were mostly white British, with more females than males. The authors suggested clonal diversity may have been underestimated. Because no day 14 peak-response samples were available, the repertoires could be characterized only after the peak T cell response. Vaccine-associated CD4 TCRs spanned the whole spike protein, with dominant responses in regions 160-218 and 743-854. In the small 56-69-year group, the increase in depth fell short of significance, most likely because of low power. After two AZD1222 doses, both the breadth and the depth of spike-specific TCRs were significantly higher than at day 0 and than in MenACWY recipients.

The CDR3, from cysteine to phenylalanine, totals 12 residues. Here the CDR3 DNA is all that survives: 36 bases in frame from base 1. V and J lose 3 bases and 9 bases, and a span of 9 bases separates them. Sample time point, as interpreted from the label and publication: baseline before first vaccination. Vaccinee samples came from UK trials COV001 and COV002, including a single-blind randomized controlled phase 2/3 trial of AZD1222 (ChAdOx1 nCoV-19) in healthy adults. For TCRbeta chain sequencing, PBMC samples from trial participants were taken at day 0 and at day 28 after the second dose. The CDR3 regions of human TCRbeta chains were analyzed by immunosequencing. The authors processed their data as follows. TCRs in the repertoires were matched against a reference library of SARS-CoV-2-specific TCRs that had been generated with the MIRA antigen-specificity platform. Breadth was defined as the fraction of unique TCRs that were SARS-CoV-2-associated, and depth was defined as the fraction of total T cells that were SARS-CoV-2-associated. Each spike-specific TCR was assigned to its reactive spike region and to a CD4 or CD8 class using the MIRA data. Log10-transformed breadth and depth values were compared by one-way ANOVA with Sidak's multiple comparisons tests. Not all clones reach the TCRdb copy of this immuneACCESS table, which keeps in-frame sequences only. Checked studies attribute under half of the gap to unresolved V genes and leave the rest unexplained. V and J calls and clone size are those listed in that table; D and trimming were worked out from the DNA. In all, the sample holds about 150,000 clones, and roughly nine tenths of those were seen once. The top ten hold approximately 17% of the sample.

The source was peripheral blood, collected on day 0 of AZD1222 vaccination. The sequence came from an adult in good health. The rearranged segments are TRBV12-3 or TRBV12-4 and TRBJ1-3, with the D gene uncertain. The DNA sequence follows: TGTGCCAGCAGTTTTGGCAGGATCACCATATATTTT. Its protein reads: CASSFGRITIYF.